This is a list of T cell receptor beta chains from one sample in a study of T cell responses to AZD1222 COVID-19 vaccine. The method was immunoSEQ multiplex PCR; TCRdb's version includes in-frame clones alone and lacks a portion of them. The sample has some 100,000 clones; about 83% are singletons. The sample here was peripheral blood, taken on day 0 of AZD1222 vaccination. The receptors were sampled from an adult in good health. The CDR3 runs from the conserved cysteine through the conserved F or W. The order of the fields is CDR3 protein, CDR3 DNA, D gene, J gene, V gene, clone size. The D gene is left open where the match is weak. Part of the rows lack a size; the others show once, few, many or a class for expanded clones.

CDR3 protein: CATKTLGYGYTF
CDR3 DNA: TGTGCCACCAAGACACTGGGCTATGGCTACACCTTC
D gene: NA
J gene: TRBJ1-2
V gene: TRBV6-5
clone size: NA

CDR3 protein: CASGLAGTGREQYF
CDR3 DNA: TGTGCTAGTGGTTTGGCCGGGACAGGTAGGGAGCAGTACTTC
D gene: TRBD1
J gene: TRBJ2-7
V gene: TRBV12-5
clone size: once

CDR3 protein: CASSTYNEQFF
CDR3 DNA: TGTGCCAGTAGTACTTACAATGAGCAGTTCTTC
D gene: NA
J gene: TRBJ2-1
V gene: TRBV19
clone size: NA

CDR3 protein: CASSPLWTSGSYEQYF
CDR3 DNA: TGCGCCAGCAGCCCCCTTTGGACTAGCGGGAGCTACGAGCAGTACTTC
D gene: TRBD2
J gene: TRBJ2-7
V gene: TRBV4-1
clone size: NA

CDR3 protein: CASSQFTGGQDEQFF
CDR3 DNA: TGTGCCAGCAGCCAATTTACGGGGGGCCAGGATGAGCAGTTCTTC
D gene: NA
J gene: TRBJ2-1
V gene: TRBV3-1/TRBV3-2
clone size: few

CDR3 protein: CASSQTSGRSYNEQFF
CDR3 DNA: TGTGCCAGCAGCCAGACTAGCGGGAGATCCTACAATGAGCAGTTCTTC
D gene: TRBD2
J gene: TRBJ2-1
V gene: TRBV7-2
clone size: NA

CDR3 protein: CAISPVSGGEKLFF
CDR3 DNA: TGTGCCATCAGTCCTGTTTCGGGCGGAGAAAAACTGTTTTTT
D gene: NA
J gene: TRBJ1-4
V gene: TRBV10-3
clone size: NA

CDR3 protein: CASSLDGLAGRQKTQYF
CDR3 DNA: TGTGCCAGCAGCTTGGATGGGCTAGCGGGGAGGCAAAAGACCCAGTACTTC
D gene: TRBD2
J gene: TRBJ2-5
V gene: TRBV5-4
clone size: NA

CDR3 protein: CASSSPRDSNQPQHF
CDR3 DNA: TGTGCCAGCAGTTCCCCCCGGGACAGCAATCAGCCCCAGCATTTT
D gene: NA
J gene: TRBJ1-5
V gene: TRBV6-2/TRBV6-3
clone size: NA

CDR3 protein: CASSPGDTSSYNEQFF
CDR3 DNA: TGCGCCAGCAGCCCGGGAGACACCTCCTCCTACAATGAGCAGTTCTTC
D gene: NA
J gene: TRBJ2-1
V gene: TRBV5-1
clone size: NA

CDR3 protein: CASSLAGTNFGEKLFF
CDR3 DNA: TGCGCCAGCAGCTTGGCCGGGACAAATTTCGGTGAAAAACTGTTTTTT
D gene: NA
J gene: TRBJ1-4
V gene: TRBV5-1
clone size: once

CDR3 protein: CAGGQGMNSPLHF
CDR3 DNA: TGTGCCGGGGGACAGGGGATGAATTCACCCCTCCACTTT
D gene: TRBD1
J gene: TRBJ1-6
V gene: TRBV30
clone size: NA

CDR3 protein: CASSSPLRRESFF
CDR3 DNA: TGTGCCAGCAGCTCACCATTGAGGCGGGAGTCGTTCTTC
D gene: TRBD2
J gene: TRBJ2-1
V gene: TRBV7-2
clone size: NA

CDR3 protein: CASSHRTGGGGEKLFF
CDR3 DNA: TGTGCCAGCAGCCACAGAACAGGGGGCGGTGGTGAAAAACTGTTTTTT
D gene: TRBD1
J gene: TRBJ1-4
V gene: TRBV3-1/TRBV3-2
clone size: NA

CDR3 protein: CASSLGQGGGEPQHF
CDR3 DNA: TGTGCCAGCTCACTAGGACAGGGGGGCGGTGAGCCCCAGCATTTT
D gene: TRBD1
J gene: TRBJ1-5
V gene: TRBV18
clone size: few

CDR3 protein: CASSFAGNTIYF
CDR3 DNA: TGTGCCAGCAGTTTTGCGGGAAACACCATATATTTT
D gene: NA
J gene: TRBJ1-3
V gene: TRBV12-3/TRBV12-4
clone size: NA

CDR3 protein: CASSLRLNTEAFF
CDR3 DNA: TGTGCCAGCAGCTTACGCTTGAACACTGAAGCTTTCTTT
D gene: NA
J gene: TRBJ1-1
V gene: TRBV7-6
clone size: NA

CDR3 protein: CASSLDREYGYTF
CDR3 DNA: TGTGCCAGCAGTTTGGACAGGGAATATGGCTACACCTTC
D gene: TRBD1
J gene: TRBJ1-2
V gene: TRBV12-3/TRBV12-4
clone size: NA

CDR3 protein: CASSLIGPVEQFF
CDR3 DNA: TGTGCCAGCAGCTTAATAGGTCCAGTTGAGCAGTTCTTC
D gene: NA
J gene: TRBJ2-1
V gene: TRBV7-3
clone size: NA

CDR3 protein: CASSDYGYEQYF
CDR3 DNA: TGTGCCAGCAGTGATTATGGATACGAGCAGTACTTC
D gene: NA
J gene: TRBJ2-7
V gene: TRBV2
clone size: NA

CDR3 protein: CASRTVRSDYYGYTF
CDR3 DNA: TGTGCCAGCCGCACCGTTCGGTCAGATTACTATGGCTACACCTTC
D gene: NA
J gene: TRBJ1-2
V gene: TRBV18
clone size: NA

CDR3 protein: CASNRRLSNEKLFF
CDR3 DNA: TGTGCCAGTAATCGGAGGCTCTCTAATGAAAAACTGTTTTTT
D gene: NA
J gene: TRBJ1-4
V gene: TRBV19
clone size: NA

CDR3 protein: CASSGNEQFF
CDR3 DNA: TGTGCCAGCAGCGGAAATGAGCAGTTCTTC
D gene: NA
J gene: TRBJ2-1
V gene: TRBV9
clone size: NA

CDR3 protein: CASKRSGGQETQYF
CDR3 DNA: TGTGCCAGCAAGCGGTCGGGGGGCCAAGAGACCCAGTACTTC
D gene: TRBD2
J gene: TRBJ2-5
V gene: TRBV25-1
clone size: NA

CDR3 protein: CASSYQSWTSGFYNEQFF
CDR3 DNA: TGTGCCAGCAGTTACCAATCTTGGACTAGCGGGTTCTACAATGAGCAGTTCTTC
D gene: TRBD2
J gene: TRBJ2-1
V gene: TRBV6-2/TRBV6-3
clone size: NA

CDR3 protein: CASSLASGAYNEQFF
CDR3 DNA: TGTGCCAGCAGCTTAGCTAGCGGGGCCTACAATGAGCAGTTCTTC
D gene: TRBD2
J gene: TRBJ2-1
V gene: TRBV7-2
clone size: NA

CDR3 protein: CSASVQGHAGELFF
CDR3 DNA: TGCAGTGCTAGTGTCCAGGGTCACGCCGGGGAGCTGTTTTTT
D gene: NA
J gene: TRBJ2-2
V gene: TRBV20-1
clone size: NA

CDR3 protein: CSVLGADTQYF
CDR3 DNA: TGCAGCGTTTTAGGAGCCGATACGCAGTATTTT
D gene: NA
J gene: TRBJ2-3
V gene: TRBV29-1
clone size: NA

CDR3 protein: CASSLGQGWNYGYTF
CDR3 DNA: TGTGCCAGCAGCTTGGGACAGGGTTGGAACTATGGCTACACCTTC
D gene: TRBD1
J gene: TRBJ1-2
V gene: TRBV5-6
clone size: NA

CDR3 protein: CASKRTSSKREQYF
CDR3 DNA: TGTGCCAGTAAAAGGACTAGTTCTAAGAGGGAGCAGTACTTC
D gene: TRBD2
J gene: TRBJ2-7
V gene: TRBV19
clone size: few

CDR3 protein: CASSQSGGYEQYF
CDR3 DNA: TGTGCCAGCAGCCAATCAGGGGGGTACGAGCAGTACTTC
D gene: NA
J gene: TRBJ2-7
V gene: TRBV3-1/TRBV3-2
clone size: NA

CDR3 protein: CSARLDYGYTF
CDR3 DNA: TGCAGTGCTAGACTTGACTATGGCTACACCTTC
D gene: NA
J gene: TRBJ1-2
V gene: TRBV20-1
clone size: few

CDR3 protein: CASSERASEQFF
CDR3 DNA: TGTGCCAGCAGCGAGAGGGCGAGTGAGCAGTTCTTC
D gene: NA
J gene: TRBJ2-1
V gene: TRBV12-3/TRBV12-4
clone size: NA

CDR3 protein: CASSLGLAGDTDTQYF
CDR3 DNA: TGCGCCAGCAGCTTGGGACTAGCGGGGGACACAGATACGCAGTATTTT
D gene: TRBD2
J gene: TRBJ2-3
V gene: TRBV5-1
clone size: NA

CDR3 protein: CASSPTLKASGALVKAKNIQYF
CDR3 DNA: TGTGCCAGCAGCCCCACACTCAAGGCTAGCGGGGCCTTGGTCAAAGCCAAAAACATTCAGTACTTC
D gene: TRBD2
J gene: TRBJ2-4
V gene: TRBV3-1/TRBV3-2
clone size: NA

CDR3 protein: CSAEIIGAFF
CDR3 DNA: TGCAGTGCTGAAATCATCGGAGCTTTCTTT
D gene: NA
J gene: TRBJ1-1
V gene: TRBV20-1
clone size: NA

CDR3 protein: CASSLVGGQGADTQYF
CDR3 DNA: TGCGCCAGCAGCTTGGTTGGGGGCCAAGGGGCAGATACGCAGTATTTT
D gene: NA
J gene: TRBJ2-3
V gene: TRBV5-1
clone size: NA

CDR3 protein: CAISEGLYGGYEQYF
CDR3 DNA: TGTGCCATCAGTGAAGGGCTCTATGGGGGCTACGAGCAGTACTTC
D gene: NA
J gene: TRBJ2-7
V gene: TRBV10-3
clone size: once

CDR3 protein: CASSSAGRSGYTF
CDR3 DNA: TGTGCCAGTAGTAGCGCGGGACGGAGTGGCTACACCTTC
D gene: NA
J gene: TRBJ1-2
V gene: TRBV19
clone size: NA

CDR3 protein: CASGDLTGTQYF
CDR3 DNA: TGTGCCAGCGGCGACCTTACTGGGACCCAGTACTTC
D gene: NA
J gene: TRBJ2-5
V gene: TRBV7-9
clone size: few

CDR3 protein: CASSPQGQGYEQYF
CDR3 DNA: TGTGCCAGCAGCCCCCAGGGACAGGGCTACGAGCAGTACTTC
D gene: TRBD1
J gene: TRBJ2-7
V gene: TRBV9
clone size: NA

CDR3 protein: CASSPSVQSSGNTIYF
CDR3 DNA: TGTGCCAGCTCACCGTCGGTCCAGAGCTCTGGAAACACCATATATTTT
D gene: NA
J gene: TRBJ1-3
V gene: TRBV18
clone size: NA

CDR3 protein: CASSRTSYEQYF
CDR3 DNA: TGTGCCAGCAGCCGGACCTCCTACGAGCAGTACTTC
D gene: NA
J gene: TRBJ2-7
V gene: TRBV14
clone size: few

CDR3 protein: CASSGLVYGYTF
CDR3 DNA: TGTGCCAGCAGTGGACTGGTCTATGGCTACACCTTC
D gene: NA
J gene: TRBJ1-2
V gene: TRBV2
clone size: NA

CDR3 protein: CASSRADATNEKLFF
CDR3 DNA: TGTGCCAGCTCTAGGGCCGATGCAACTAATGAAAAACTGTTTTTT
D gene: NA
J gene: TRBJ1-4
V gene: TRBV9
clone size: NA

CDR3 protein: CATRQGAVNADTQYF
CDR3 DNA: TGTGCCACCCGACAGGGGGCGGTTAACGCAGATACGCAGTATTTT
D gene: TRBD1
J gene: TRBJ2-3
V gene: TRBV3-1/TRBV3-2
clone size: NA

CDR3 protein: CASRQSPGGGFANTGELFF
CDR3 DNA: TGTGCCAGCAGACAGAGTCCTGGTGGGGGTTTCGCGAACACCGGGGAGCTGTTTTTT
D gene: NA
J gene: TRBJ2-2
V gene: TRBV28
clone size: NA

CDR3 protein: CASSLDRGLGNEQFF
CDR3 DNA: TGTGCCAGCAGCTTAGACAGGGGGCTCGGCAATGAGCAGTTCTTC
D gene: TRBD1
J gene: TRBJ2-1
V gene: TRBV11-2
clone size: NA

CDR3 protein: CASSLDRTLGAFF
CDR3 DNA: TGCGCCAGCAGCCTAGACAGGACTCTCGGAGCTTTCTTT
D gene: NA
J gene: TRBJ1-1
V gene: TRBV5-1
clone size: NA

CDR3 protein: CASSLRGPLPLLFF
CDR3 DNA: TGTGCCAGCAGTTTAAGAGGGCCTCTGCCTCTACTGTTTTTT
D gene: NA
J gene: TRBJ1-4
V gene: TRBV28
clone size: NA